This TCR delta chain was recovered during a study of gamma-delta T cells after stem cell transplantation. There are 24 residues in the CDR3. Germline-derived CDR1 and CDR2 are TSWWSYY and QGS. TCRdb redid the clone calls on the RT-PCR reads with CATT. The sample consists of several thousand delta-chain clones, more than 15% of them appearing once. About this clone: The junction departs from germline at one end; a sequencing error may be responsible.

The sequence derives from a human donor. It is not recorded whose cells these are; they may come from a transplant donor. The rearrangement uses TRDV1 and TRDJ1; 10 bases are a match to TRDD3. The sample consisted of gamma-delta T cells. This CDR3 is CALAVLPYWGIGGKTPGLTDKHIF. CDR3 DNA: TGTGCTCTTGCAGTGCTTCCGTACTGGGGGATCGGAGGCAAAACCCCTGGCTTAACCGATAAACACATCTTT.